This T cell receptor beta chain was documented in a study of response to subunit inactivated influenza vaccine. In regard to this clonotype: Its antigen remains unknown.

TCRdb reprocessed the RT-PCR reads with MiXCR, giving one entry per CDR3 protein. Of more than 150,000 distinct CDR3 sequences listed, 9.2% are singletons. V was pared by 4 bases and J by 11 bases, with 14 bases of the junction left unmatched. Germline V gene sequence: CDR1 MNHEY, CDR2 SMNVEV (reference sequence). The CDR3 covers 15 residues. Findings of the study overall: Every seasonal influenza vaccination brings in few new T cells, the authors suggested.

This receptor was identified in a man in his fifties or sixties who received an inactivated influenza vaccine. The chain links TRBV27 to TRBJ1-1; 9 nucleotides line up with TRBD1. Here the sequenced sample was non-naive T cells sorted from PBMCs, taken on the day of vaccination. In DNA form, the CDR3 reads TGTGCCAGCAGTTCCCGCGGGACAGGGCCGCGTGACGCTTTCTTT. Its protein product is CASSSRGTGPRDAFF.